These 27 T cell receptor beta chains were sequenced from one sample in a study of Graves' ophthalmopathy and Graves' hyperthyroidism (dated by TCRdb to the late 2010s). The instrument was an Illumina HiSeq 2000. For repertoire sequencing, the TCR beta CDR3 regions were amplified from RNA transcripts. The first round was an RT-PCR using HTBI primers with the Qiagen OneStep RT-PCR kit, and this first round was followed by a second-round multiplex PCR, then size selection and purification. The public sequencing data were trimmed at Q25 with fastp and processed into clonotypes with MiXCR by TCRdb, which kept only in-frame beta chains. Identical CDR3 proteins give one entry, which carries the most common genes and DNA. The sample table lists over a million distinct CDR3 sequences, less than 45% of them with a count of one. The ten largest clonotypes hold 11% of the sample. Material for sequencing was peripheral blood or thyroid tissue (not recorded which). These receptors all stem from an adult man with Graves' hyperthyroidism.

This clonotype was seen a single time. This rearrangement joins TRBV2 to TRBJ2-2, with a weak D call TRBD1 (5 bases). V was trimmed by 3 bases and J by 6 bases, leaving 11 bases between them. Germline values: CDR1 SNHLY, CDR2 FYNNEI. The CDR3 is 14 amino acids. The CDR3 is CASSDIRASGELFF. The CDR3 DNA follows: TGTGCCAGCAGTGACATCAGGGCCTCCGGGGAGCTGTTTTTT.

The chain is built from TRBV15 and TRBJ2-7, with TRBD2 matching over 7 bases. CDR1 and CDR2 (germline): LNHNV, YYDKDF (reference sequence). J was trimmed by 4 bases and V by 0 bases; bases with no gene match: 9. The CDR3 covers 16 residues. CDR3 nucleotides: TGTGCCACCAGCAGAGATCGTCGCCTAGCGGCTTACGAGCAGTACTTC. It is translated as CATSRDRRLAAYEQYF.

For the CDR3, the DNA is TGTGCCAGCAGCTCGGCGTCGGGGGCCCAAGAGACCCAGTACTTC. It codes for CASSSASGAQETQYF. The chain is built from TRBV7-9 and TRBJ2-5, with D possibly called TRBD1 or TRBD2 (6 bases each). V was trimmed by 4 bases and J by 1 base, leaving 13 bases between them. The CDR3 contains 15 residues. Germline V gene data show CDR1 as SEHNR and CDR2 as FQNEAQ (reference sequence).

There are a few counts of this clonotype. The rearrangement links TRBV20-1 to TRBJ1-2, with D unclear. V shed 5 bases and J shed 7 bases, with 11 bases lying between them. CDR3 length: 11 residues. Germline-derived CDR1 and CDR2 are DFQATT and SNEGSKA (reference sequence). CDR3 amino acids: CSAQTEAGYTF. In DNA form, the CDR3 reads TGCAGTGCTCAGACGGAGGCTGGCTACACCTTC.

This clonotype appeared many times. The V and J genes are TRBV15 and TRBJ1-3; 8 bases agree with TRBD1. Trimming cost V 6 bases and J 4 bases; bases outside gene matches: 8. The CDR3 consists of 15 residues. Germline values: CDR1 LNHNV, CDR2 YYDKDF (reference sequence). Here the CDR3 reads CATSVTGASGNTIYF. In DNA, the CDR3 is TGTGCCACCAGTGTGACAGGGGCATCGGGAAACACCATATATTTT.

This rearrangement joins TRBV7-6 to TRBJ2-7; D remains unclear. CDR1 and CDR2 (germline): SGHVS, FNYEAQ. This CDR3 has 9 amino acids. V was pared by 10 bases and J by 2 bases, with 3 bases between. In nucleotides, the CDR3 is TGTGCCAACGCCTACGAGCAGTACTTC. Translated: CANAYEQYF. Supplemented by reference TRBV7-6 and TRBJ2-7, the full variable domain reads GAGVSQSPRYKVTKRGQDVALRCDPISGHVSLYWYRQALGQGPEFLTYFNYEAQQDKSGLPNDRFSAERPEGSISTLTIQRTEQRDSAMYRCANAYEQYFGPGTRLTVT.

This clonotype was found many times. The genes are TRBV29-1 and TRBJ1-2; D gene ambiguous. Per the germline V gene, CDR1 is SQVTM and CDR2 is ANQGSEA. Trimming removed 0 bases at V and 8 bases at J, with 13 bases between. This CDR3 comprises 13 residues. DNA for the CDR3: TGCAGCGTTGAAGACGGCGCAGGCCTAGGCTACACCTTC. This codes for CSVEDGAGLGYTF.

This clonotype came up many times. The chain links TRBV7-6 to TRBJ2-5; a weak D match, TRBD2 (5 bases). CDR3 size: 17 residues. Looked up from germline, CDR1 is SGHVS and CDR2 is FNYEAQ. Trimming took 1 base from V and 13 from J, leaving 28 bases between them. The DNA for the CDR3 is TGTGCCAGCAGCTTAGTTCCCTCGAAAAGAGGAGCGGCTGACTTGTACTTC. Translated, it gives CASSLVPSKRGAADLYF.

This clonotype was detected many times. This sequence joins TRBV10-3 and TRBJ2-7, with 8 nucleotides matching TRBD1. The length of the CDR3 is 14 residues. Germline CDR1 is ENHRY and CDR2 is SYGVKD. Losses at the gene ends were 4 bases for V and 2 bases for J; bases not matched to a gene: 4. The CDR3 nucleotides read TGTGCCATCAGTGCAGGACAGGGAGCCTACGAGCAGTACTTC. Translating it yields CAISAGQGAYEQYF.

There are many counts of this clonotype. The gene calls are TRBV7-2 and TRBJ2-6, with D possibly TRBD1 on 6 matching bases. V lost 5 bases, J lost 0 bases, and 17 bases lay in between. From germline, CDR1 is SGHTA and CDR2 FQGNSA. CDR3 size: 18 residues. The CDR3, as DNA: TGTGCCAGCAGCCGTGGGGGCAGTCGCTACTCTGGGGCCAACGTCCTGACTTTC. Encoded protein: CASSRGGSRYSGANVLTF.

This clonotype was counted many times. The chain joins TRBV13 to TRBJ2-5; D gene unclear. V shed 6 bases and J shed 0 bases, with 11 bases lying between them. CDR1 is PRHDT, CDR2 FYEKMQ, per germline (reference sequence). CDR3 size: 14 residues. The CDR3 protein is CASSSLPYQETQYF. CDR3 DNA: TGTGCCAGCAGTAGTCTCCCGTACCAAGAGACCCAGTACTTC.

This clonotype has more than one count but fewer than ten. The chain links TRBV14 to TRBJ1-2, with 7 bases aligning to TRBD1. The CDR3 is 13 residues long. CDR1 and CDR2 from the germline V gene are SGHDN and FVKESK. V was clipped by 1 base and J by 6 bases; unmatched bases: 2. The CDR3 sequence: CASSQARGHGYTF. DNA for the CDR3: TGTGCCAGCAGCCAAGCTAGGGGGCATGGCTACACCTTC.

The CDR3, as DNA: TGTGCCAGCAGCCCCGGGACTAGCGGGAGGGTCTCCTACGAGCAGTACTTC. Translation gives CASSPGTSGRVSYEQYF. V gene TRBV14 combines with J gene TRBJ2-7, with 16 bases fitting TRBD2. The germline gives CDR1 SGHDN, CDR2 FVKESK. V shed 4 bases and J 0 bases; nucleotides not matched to a gene: 3. This CDR3 comprises 17 residues. The full variable domain, in which reference TRBV14 and TRBJ2-7 provide the parts outside the CDR3, is EAGVTQFPSHSVIEKGQTVTLRCDPISGHDNLYWYRRVMGKEIKFLLHFVKESKQDESGMPNNRFLAERTGGTYSTLKVQPAELEDSGVYFCASSPGTSGRVSYEQYFGPGTRLTVT.

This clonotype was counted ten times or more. CDR3 in DNA: TGCAGTGGGAGGGACAGTCAGAATGAAAAACTGTTTTTT. Its translation: CSGRDSQNEKLFF. J is TRBJ1-4 and V is TRBV20-1; 7 bases match TRBD1. CDR3 length: 13 residues. Trimming at V came to 7 bases and at J to 5 bases, leaving 7 bases not matched to a gene. CDR1 and CDR2 (germline): DFQATT, SNEGSKA (reference sequence).

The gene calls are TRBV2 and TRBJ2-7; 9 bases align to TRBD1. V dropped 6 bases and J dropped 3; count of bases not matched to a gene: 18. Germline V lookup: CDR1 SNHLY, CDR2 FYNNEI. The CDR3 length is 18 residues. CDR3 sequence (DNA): TGTGCCAGCAGGAACGACGTTCCGGGACAGGGTTTGGACTACGAGCAGTACTTC. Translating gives CASRNDVPGQGLDYEQYF.

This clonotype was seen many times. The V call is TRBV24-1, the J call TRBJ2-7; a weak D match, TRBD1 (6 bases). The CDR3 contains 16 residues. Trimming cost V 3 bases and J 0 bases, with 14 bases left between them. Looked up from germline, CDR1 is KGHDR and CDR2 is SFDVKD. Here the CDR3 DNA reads TGTGCCACCAGTGATAGCCGGGACACGAGCTCCTACGAGCAGTACTTC. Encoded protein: CATSDSRDTSSYEQYF.

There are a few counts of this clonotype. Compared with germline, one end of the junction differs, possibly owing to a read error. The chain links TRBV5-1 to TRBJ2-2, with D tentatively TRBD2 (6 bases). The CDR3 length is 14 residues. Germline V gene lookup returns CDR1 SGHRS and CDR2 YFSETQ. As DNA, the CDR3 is TGCGCCACTCCCTCCGGGGAGAACACCGGGGGGCTGTTTTTT. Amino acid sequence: CATPSGENTGGLFF.

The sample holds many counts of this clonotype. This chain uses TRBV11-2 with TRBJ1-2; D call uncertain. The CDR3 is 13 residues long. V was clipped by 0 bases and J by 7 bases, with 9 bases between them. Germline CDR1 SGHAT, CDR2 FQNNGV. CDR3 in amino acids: CASSLDRRSGYTF. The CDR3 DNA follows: TGTGCCAGCAGCTTAGATCGGAGAAGTGGCTACACCTTC.

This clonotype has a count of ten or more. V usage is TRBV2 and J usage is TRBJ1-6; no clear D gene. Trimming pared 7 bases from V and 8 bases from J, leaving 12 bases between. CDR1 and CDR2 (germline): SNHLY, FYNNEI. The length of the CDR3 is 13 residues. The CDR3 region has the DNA TGTGCCAGCATCGTGGAAATAGATTCACCCCTCCACTTT. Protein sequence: CASIVEIDSPLHF.

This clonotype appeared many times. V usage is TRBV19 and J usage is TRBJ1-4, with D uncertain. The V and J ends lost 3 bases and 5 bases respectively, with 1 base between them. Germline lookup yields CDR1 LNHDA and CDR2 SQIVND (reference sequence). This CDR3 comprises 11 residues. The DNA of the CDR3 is TGTGCCAGTAGTATGAATGAAAAACTGTTTTTT. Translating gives CASSMNEKLFF.

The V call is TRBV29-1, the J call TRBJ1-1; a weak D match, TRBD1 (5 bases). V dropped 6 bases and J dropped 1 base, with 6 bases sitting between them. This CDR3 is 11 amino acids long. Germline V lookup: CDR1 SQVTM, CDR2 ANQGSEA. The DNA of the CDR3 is TGCAGCGTCAGGGAGAACACTGAAGCTTTCTTT. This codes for CSVRENTEAFF.

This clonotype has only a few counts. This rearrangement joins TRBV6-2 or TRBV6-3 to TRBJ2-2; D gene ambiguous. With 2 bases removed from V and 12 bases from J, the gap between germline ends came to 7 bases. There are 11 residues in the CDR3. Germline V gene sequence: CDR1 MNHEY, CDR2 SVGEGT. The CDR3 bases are TGTGCCAGCAGTTACGCAGAGAAGCTGTTTTTT. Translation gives CASSYAEKLFF.

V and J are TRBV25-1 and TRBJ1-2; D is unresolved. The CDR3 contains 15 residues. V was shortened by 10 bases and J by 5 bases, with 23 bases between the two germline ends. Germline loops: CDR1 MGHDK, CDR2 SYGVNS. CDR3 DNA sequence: TGTGCCACCAACCAGGCTCCTATACAGATTTATGGCTACACCTTC. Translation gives CATNQAPIQIYGYTF.

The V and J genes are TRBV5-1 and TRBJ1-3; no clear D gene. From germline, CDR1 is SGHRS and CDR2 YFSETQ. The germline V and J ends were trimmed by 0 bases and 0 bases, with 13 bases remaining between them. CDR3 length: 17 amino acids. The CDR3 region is CASSLGPGFSSGNTIYF. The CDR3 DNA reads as TGCGCCAGCAGCTTGGGTCCAGGTTTTAGCTCTGGAAACACCATATATTTT.

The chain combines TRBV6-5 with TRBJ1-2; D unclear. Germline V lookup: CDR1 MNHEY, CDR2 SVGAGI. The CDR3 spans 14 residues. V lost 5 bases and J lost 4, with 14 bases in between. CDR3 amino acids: CASSEGTAIYGYTF. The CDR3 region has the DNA TGTGCCAGCAGTGAGGGAACAGCTATCTATGGCTACACCTTC.

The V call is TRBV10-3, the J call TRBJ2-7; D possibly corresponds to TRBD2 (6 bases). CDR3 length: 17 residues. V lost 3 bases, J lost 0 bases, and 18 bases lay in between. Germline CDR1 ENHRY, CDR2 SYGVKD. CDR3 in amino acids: CAISDIADSIPSYEQYF. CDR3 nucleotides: TGTGCCATCAGTGATATAGCGGATTCAATTCCCTCCTACGAGCAGTACTTC.

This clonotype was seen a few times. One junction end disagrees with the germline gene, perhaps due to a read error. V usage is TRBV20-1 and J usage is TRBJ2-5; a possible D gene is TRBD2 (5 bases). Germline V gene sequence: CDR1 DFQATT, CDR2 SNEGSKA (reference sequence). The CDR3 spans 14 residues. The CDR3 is CSARDFETNWVQNF. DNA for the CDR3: TGCAGTGCTAGAGATTTTGAGACTAATTGGGTCCAGAACTTC.